This T cell receptor (beta chain) derives from a study of T cells in Graves' hyperthyroidism and ophthalmopathy. At the level of the study: Prior to any treatment, at the point of initial diagnosis, peripheral blood was collected.

Using RNA transcripts as the source, TCR beta CDR3 regions were amplified. First-round RT-PCR with HTBI primers amplified the TCR CDR3 region. TCRdb independently ran MiXCR on the multiplex PCR reads; one entry per CDR3 protein. The table shows about 840,000 distinct CDR3 sequences, with approximately 40% occurring only once. Trimming left V 2 bases short and J 11 bases short, with 9 bases between. The germline CDR1 and CDR2 sequences are SQVTM and ANQGSEA. The CDR3 spans 10 residues. This clonotype was seen at least ten times. Graves' hyperthyroidism without ophthalmopathy progression within 18 months was termed stable.

The receptor's source is a man aged 18 to 30 with Graves' hyperthyroidism. The sample consisted of blood. The chain links TRBV29-1 to TRBJ1-1; D is unclear. The CDR3 here is CSVELVGAFF. The CDR3 coding sequence is TGCAGCGTTGAACTCGTGGGGGCTTTCTTT.